Following are 20 T cell receptor beta chains from one sample sequenced in a study of blood T cell repertoires in COVID-19. The table came from immunoSEQ multiplex PCR; TCRdb's copy has only in-frame clones and leaves some out. The sample has approximately 250,000 clones, roughly 83% seen once. The sequenced sample was peripheral blood. The receptors originated from a woman in her 50s with acute or convalescent COVID-19.

The chain employs TRBV19 and TRBJ2-1, with 10 bases matching TRBD1. CDR1 and CDR2 from the germline V gene are LNHDA and SQIVND (reference sequence). The ends lost 5 bases at V and 8 bases at J; junction bases unmatched: 9. CDR3 length: 15 residues. The CDR3 region has the DNA TGTGCCAGTAGTCCCCGGGACAGGGGCGGGGATGAGCAGTTCTTC. Residues: CASSPRDRGGDEQFF.

The rearrangement joins TRBV5-5 to TRBJ2-3, with 7 bases lining up with TRBD1. Germline assignment: CDR1 SGHKS and CDR2 YYEKEE (reference sequence). V lost 4 bases and J lost 0; bases outside the gene matches: 11. The CDR3 sequence is 17 residues long. The CDR3: CASSPHTGDTSTDTQYF. For the CDR3, the DNA is TGTGCCAGCAGCCCTCATACAGGGGATACAAGCACAGATACGCAGTATTTT.

The J gene is TRBJ2-7, the V gene TRBV3-1 (or the pseudogene TRBV3-2), with 9 bases that match TRBD2. The V segment lost 3 bases and the J segment 6 bases; nucleotides outside the gene matches: 6. The germline V gene has CDR1 LGHDT and CDR2 YNNKEL (reference sequence). This CDR3 spans 14 amino acids. CDR3 protein: CASSQAGGFFEQYF. The CDR3 region has the DNA TGTGCCAGCAGCCAGGCGGGGGGGTTCTTCGAGCAGTACTTC.

This sequence joins TRBV21-1 and TRBJ2-2; the table's D call of TRBD2 was not tested on the DNA. TRBV21-1 is noted as a pseudogene. The CDR3 covers 13 residues. This CDR3 reads CASRSLAGGELFF. The CDR3 DNA follows: TGTGCCAGCCGGAGCCTAGCAGGCGGGGAGCTGTTTTTT.

The rearrangement uses TRBV5-1 and TRBJ2-5; 9 bases are shared with TRBD1. This CDR3 has 16 residues. V trimming: 0 bases; J trimming: 2 bases; junction bases outside the gene matches: 5. Per the germline V gene, CDR1 is SGHRS and CDR2 is YFSETQ. The CDR3, as DNA: TGCGCCAGCAGCTTGGGTATGACAGGGGGTCAAGAGACCCAGTACTTC. This encodes CASSLGMTGGQETQYF.

This clone has a handful of counts. Distinct nucleotide sequences in the sample also encode this CDR3. The chain couples TRBV4-2 to TRBJ2-7, with TRBD1 as a possible D gene (6 bases). V gave up 0 bases and J gave up 3 bases, with 12 bases separating them. CDR1 and CDR2 (germline): LGHNA, YNFKEQ. CDR3 length: 15 residues. In DNA, the CDR3 is TGTGCCAGCAGCCAAGATCTCGGGACATACTACGAGCAGTACTTC. It yields the protein CASSQDLGTYYEQYF.

The rearrangement uses TRBV15 and TRBJ2-1, with 8 positions matching TRBD2. Trimming removed 8 bases from V and 8 bases from J; junction bases left unmatched: 14. Germline loops: CDR1 LNHNV, CDR2 YYDKDF (reference sequence). The CDR3 is made up of 15 amino acids. The CDR3 loop reads CATRSAGEFTDEQFF. Written as DNA, the CDR3 is TGTGCCACCCGTTCAGCGGGAGAATTTACGGATGAGCAGTTCTTC.

The chain is built from TRBV29-1 and TRBJ2-5; TRBD1 matches 12 bases. CDR3 length equals 17 residues. Per the germline V gene, CDR1 is SQVTM and CDR2 is ANQGSEA. V trimming: 2 bases; J trimming: 0 bases; junction bases outside the gene matches: 7. The CDR3 DNA reads TGCAGCGTTGAAAGGGGACAGGGGGCTGCGTACCAAGAGACCCAGTACTTC. Encoded protein: CSVERGQGAAYQETQYF. The full variable domain, with the rest looked up from reference TRBV29-1 and TRBJ2-5, is SAVISQKPSRDICQRGTSLTIQCQVDSQVTMMFWYRQQPGQSLTLIATANQGSEATYESGFVIDKFPISRPNLTFSTLTVSNMSPEDSSIYLCSVERGQGAAYQETQYFGPGTRLLVL.

The genes are TRBV28 and TRBJ2-1, with TRBD1 identical over 10 bases. With 2 bases clipped from V and 5 bases from J, the junction kept 6 bases outside the gene matches. Germline loops: CDR1 MDHEN, CDR2 SYDVKM. This CDR3 region has 16 residues. The CDR3 is CASSLLPGQGNNEQFF. DNA of the CDR3: TGTGCCAGCAGTTTACTCCCGGGACAGGGGAACAATGAGCAGTTCTTC.

V usage is TRBV27 and J usage is TRBJ2-1, with D perhaps TRBD2 (5 bases). The CDR3 covers 14 residues. Trimming left V 3 bases short and J 8 bases short, with 14 bases between. Germline values: CDR1 MNHEY, CDR2 SMNVEV (reference sequence). CDR3 in DNA: TGTGCCAGCAGTTTCGGGGTTCGCCAATATGAGCAGTTCTTC. Encoded protein: CASSFGVRQYEQFF.

This clone was found a few times. V and J are TRBV27 and TRBJ2-1, with 9 bases identical to TRBD2. Germline trimming cut 4 bases from V and 5 bases from J; bases unmatched to any gene: 24. Looked up from germline, CDR1 is MNHEY and CDR2 is SMNVEV (reference sequence). The CDR3 contains 21 residues. As DNA, the CDR3 is TGTGCCAGCAGTTCCGGGTGGGGGGGAGGATCTAGCGGGGAATCGGACAATGAGCAGTTCTTC. Protein: CASSSGWGGGSSGESDNEQFF.

V gene TRBV4-3 combines with J gene TRBJ1-4, with 8 bases identical to TRBD1. The trim removed 6 bases at V and 1 base at J, leaving 7 bases unmatched. Germline values: CDR1 LGHNA, CDR2 YSLEER. The CDR3 runs 16 residues. The CDR3 is CASSSGDRRTNEKLFF. The CDR3 nucleotides read TGCGCCAGCAGTTCCGGGGACAGGAGAACTAATGAAAAACTGTTTTTT.

The chain uses TRBV4-1 and TRBJ1-1; 7 bases map to TRBD1. The junction had 6 bases not matched to a gene; V was cut back by 0 bases and J by 5 bases. The CDR3 has 15 residues. Germline V lookup: CDR1 MGHRA, CDR2 YSYEKL. CDR3 nucleotides: TGCGCCAGCAGCCAAGATAGGAGGGGGCATACTGAAGCTTTCTTT. Translated: CASSQDRRGHTEAFF.

The chain employs TRBV6-5 and TRBJ2-2; TRBD2 matches 8 bases. Germline V lookup: CDR1 MNHEY, CDR2 SVGAGI. This CDR3 has 16 amino acids. With V trimmed by 0 bases and J by 4 bases, 4 bases remained unmatched. The CDR3 coding sequence is TGTGCCAGCAGTTACTCTGGGACTAGGCGCACCGGGGAGCTGTTTTTT. This gives the protein CASSYSGTRRTGELFF.

The chain has TRBV14 and TRBJ2-3; D uncertain. The CDR3 is made up of 16 amino acids. The V and J ends lost 1 base and 0 bases respectively, with 11 bases between them. CDR1 is SGHDN, CDR2 FVKESK, per germline. The CDR3 spells CASSQASTASTDTQYF. The CDR3 nucleotides are TGTGCCAGCAGCCAAGCATCCACTGCTAGCACAGATACGCAGTATTTT. The entire variable domain, with the rest obtained from reference TRBV14 and TRBJ2-3, is as follows: EAGVTQFPSHSVIEKGQTVTLRCDPISGHDNLYWYRRVMGKEIKFLLHFVKESKQDESGMPNNRFLAERTGGTYSTLKVQPAELEDSGVYFCASSQASTASTDTQYFGPGTRLTVL.

The chain couples TRBV28 to TRBJ2-1; D uncertain. V was trimmed by 2 bases and J by 2 bases, leaving 7 bases between them. Germline V gene sequence: CDR1 MDHEN, CDR2 SYDVKM. CDR3 length equals 14 residues. The CDR3 is CASSLATPYNEQFF. The CDR3 coding sequence is TGTGCCAGCAGTTTAGCAACTCCCTACAATGAGCAGTTCTTC.

This clone was detected only once. The rearrangement joins TRBV2 to TRBJ2-7, with TRBD2 as a possible D gene (5 bases). CDR1 is SNHLY, CDR2 FYNNEI, per germline. Trimming removed 5 bases at V and 3 bases at J, with 11 bases between. The CDR3 is made up of 13 amino acids. The chain's CDR3 is CASSFTRNYEQYF. The CDR3 nucleotides read TGTGCCAGCAGTTTTACTAGGAACTACGAGCAGTACTTC.

This sequence joins TRBV6-4 and TRBJ1-6; 9 bases fit TRBD1. This CDR3 region has 13 residues. V gave up 4 bases and J gave up 8 bases; unmatched junction bases: 0. Germline V gene lookup returns CDR1 MRHNA and CDR2 SNTAGT. CDR3 bases: TGTGCCAGCAGTGGGGACAGGGATTCACCCCTCCACTTT. This gives the protein CASSGDRDSPLHF.

This clone has a handful of counts. The genes are TRBV27 and TRBJ1-1, with D tentatively TRBD1 (6 bases). The V end was cut by 2 bases, the J end by 6 bases, with 16 bases between. CDR3 length: 15 amino acids. Germline CDR1 and CDR2: MNHEY and SMNVEV (reference sequence). This CDR3 reads CASSLEWNRVAEAFF. The CDR3 DNA follows: TGTGCCAGCAGTTTAGAGTGGAACAGGGTTGCTGAAGCTTTCTTT.

This chain joins TRBV28 and TRBJ2-3; the match to TRBD2 covers 9 bases. V dropped 2 bases and J dropped 3; count of bases not matched to a gene: 3. The length of the CDR3 is 15 residues. Germline CDR1 MDHEN, CDR2 SYDVKM. Here the CDR3 DNA reads TGTGCCAGCAGTTTAGGGGCGGGAGGGACAGATACGCAGTATTTT. This codes for CASSLGAGGTDTQYF.